This T cell receptor beta chain appears in the sequencing data of a study of a mutant IDH1 vaccine in newly diagnosed glioma (dated by TCRdb to the early 2020s). The study in broad terms: Of the approximately 33 treated patients, approximately 62% were male and around 40% were female, and the mean age was around 40 years. Prior to enrollment, patients had been given standard therapy consisting of radiotherapy alone, temozolomide alone, or radiochemotherapy with temozolomide, with the combination given to most patients. Peripheral blood was collected at six visits: V03 (baseline), V05, V07, V10, V12 and V13. Longitudinal TCRB deep sequencing was done for some 26 treated patients, wherever samples were available for exploratory analyses. Summary of the overall study and its limitations: Selection of PBMC samples for TCRB deep sequencing was based on availability. The authors noted that analyses of patient blood samples could not be reproduced because of sample limitations. No apparent relationship was observed between pseudoprogression and alterations in the top peripheral T cell clonotypes detected by TCRB sequencing. Immune responses induced by the vaccine were seen in roughly 95% of patients across multiple MHC alleles.

The meaning of the sample's time point label: baseline, week 1 (first vaccination visit). According to the study, the label for this sample's treatment or condition signals: pre-vaccination baseline after standard-of-care therapy. The donors had newly diagnosed IDH1-mutant astrocytomas of WHO grade 3 or 4 that showed loss of nuclear ATRX. The samples were drawn from NOA16, a multicentre, single-arm, open-label phase I trial in Germany that tested a mutant IDH1 peptide vaccine in humans for the first time. Visit V03 blood draws served as the baseline sample for immunogenicity testing. Genomic DNA for TCRB sequencing was extracted from EDTA blood using the DNeasy Blood and Tissue Kit. From the germline V gene (reference sequence), CDR1 is LNHDA and CDR2 is SQIVND. From the cysteine up to the phenylalanine, the CDR3 has a length of 13 residues. Just the 39-base CDR3 DNA is kept, in frame starting at base 1. V gives up 7 bases and J gives up 6 bases, and the segment between their germline ends measures 12 bases.

Receptor amplification or capture employed the immunoSEQ multiplex PCR assay. Rearranged TCR beta chain sequences were amplified with the hsTCRB Kit following the manufacturer's protocol. An Illumina MiSeq was used to sequence the TCRB libraries. The authors processed their data as follows. The kit vendor's proprietary platform handled demultiplexing, trimming and gene mapping. TCRdb took this table from immuneACCESS and kept in-frame rearrangements with V and J called. Such tables lack part of the clones; where checked against another copy, unresolved V genes explain under half of the gap, and the rest is unexplained. V, J and clone size reflect that table, while D and trimming were determined from the DNA. This sample lists around 60,000 clones; 75% to 95% were detected once. In total, the top ten clones hold about 2.5% of the sample. This clone appeared a single time. What this receptor recognizes is not known. Base qualities were left out, and no much larger clone turns up one base away.

The chain is assembled from TRBV19 and TRBJ2-2; too little of a D gene remains to name it. This sequence originates from a man aged 45 to 65 with glioma. The sample in question was PBMCs, obtained from a glioma patient treated with radiotherapy, temozolomide or both. The bases read TGTGCCAGTACCGACAATTTTTCCGGGGAGCTGTTTTTT. The resulting protein is CASTDNFSGELFF.